This paragraph reports one TCR beta chain. Its specificity is unknown. This entry is derived from a study of T cell responses to AZD1222 COVID-19 vaccine. Study-level information: Second doses were pooled across both intervals (about 4 or about 12 weeks). Overall study results and limits: Most donors were white British and more were female, and clonal diversity was possibly underestimated.

Assay: immunoSEQ multiplex PCR; the TCRdb copy retains only in-frame clones and omits some. The data hold 150,000 to 200,000 clones, with about nine tenths observed a single time. Germline-derived CDR1 and CDR2 are MNHEY and SVGEGT. This CDR3 region has 15 residues. Trimming took off 4 bases at V and 4 bases at J, with 13 bases between the two ends. Sequencing used peripheral blood, obtained on day 0 of AZD1222 vaccination. The TCR originated in an adult in good health. The chain employs TRBV6-2 or TRBV6-3 and TRBJ1-4; D is perhaps TRBD1 (5 bases). The CDR3 loop is CASSSTDTLNEKLFF. Here the CDR3 DNA reads TGTGCCAGCAGTTCGACGGACACCCTTAATGAAAAACTGTTTTTT.